This TCR beta chain was obtained from a study of early T cells in non-severe SARS-CoV-2 infection. Individual cDNA molecules were tagged with unique molecular identifiers, the study reported. TCRdb re-called the 5' RACE reads with MiXCR, one entry per CDR3 protein. Here the sample spans 60,000 to 70,000 distinct CDR3 sequences, over 4.5% being singletons. In its sample, this clonotype was seen many times. The sample comprised whole blood. This sequence was found in an adult who was a healthcare worker with PCR-confirmed SARS-CoV-2 infection or an uninfected control (not recorded which).

The DNA of the CDR3 is TGTGCCAGCAGCTTGGGAGGCCAGGGACGAAGCACTGAAGCTTTCTTT. It translates to CASSLGGQGRSTEAFF. V gene TRBV5-6 combines with J gene TRBJ1-1; D is possibly TRBD1 (5 bases). CDR1 is SGHDT, CDR2 YYEEEE, per germline. This CDR3 spans 16 amino acids. The germline V and J ends were trimmed by 0 bases and 4 bases, with 16 bases remaining between them.